The 7 T cell receptor beta chains reported below all come from one sample, sequenced in a study of CD8 T cells in Susac syndrome. It was with random hexamers that 0.5 to 1 ug RNA was reverse transcribed. MiXCR was run by TCRdb on the immunoSEQ multiplex PCR reads, yielding one entry per CDR3 protein. Of around 200,000 distinct CDR3 sequences in the sample, around 95% were seen once. Sequenced input: CD4+ T cells from PBMCs. These receptors were collected from a human donor in good health.

V and J are TRBV7-2 and TRBJ2-7; 8 bases map to TRBD1. Germline lookup yields CDR1 SGHTA and CDR2 FQGNSA. The ends lost 1 base at V and 7 bases at J; junction bases unmatched: 6. CDR3 length equals 14 residues. The CDR3 loop reads CASSLGRGRREQYF. The CDR3 DNA is TGTGCCAGCAGCTTAGGCAGGGGGCGTAGGGAGCAGTACTTC.

V and J are TRBV6-6 and TRBJ1-2, with D perhaps TRBD1 (5 bases). Germline V gene sequence: CDR1 MNHNY, CDR2 SVGAGI (reference sequence). This CDR3 spans 15 amino acids. V was cut by 0 bases and J by 4 bases, with 12 bases left in between. CDR3 in DNA: TGTGCCAGCAGTTACTCGGGACTCTCGGGCTATGGCTACACCTTC. Translated, it gives CASSYSGLSGYGYTF.

This chain links TRBV4-3 with TRBJ1-6; D is possibly TRBD1 (6 bases). V shed 4 bases and J shed 5 bases, with 12 bases lying between them. Germline CDR1 LGHNA, CDR2 YSLEER. This CDR3 spans 15 amino acids. The CDR3: CASSRSGADNSPLHF. CDR3 in DNA: TGCGCCAGCAGCCGCTCAGGGGCGGATAATTCACCCCTCCACTTT.

This chain links TRBV5-6 with TRBJ1-1; 8 bases are shared with TRBD1. Losses at the gene ends were 4 bases for V and 3 bases for J; bases not matched to a gene: 5. Looked up from germline, CDR1 is SGHDT and CDR2 is YYEEEE. The CDR3 length is 14 residues. CDR3 protein: CASSKHRGDTEAFF. The CDR3 DNA reads as TGTGCCAGCAGCAAACACAGGGGGGACACTGAAGCTTTCTTT.

V and J are TRBV29-1 and TRBJ2-6; 7 bases are shared with TRBD2. The CDR3 is 16 residues long. J gave up 0 bases and V 1 base, and 3 bases lay outside the gene matches. Germline CDR1 reads SQVTM; CDR2 reads ANQGSEA. The CDR3 sequence: CSVEAGGLSGANVLTF. The CDR3, as DNA: TGCAGCGTTGAAGCGGGAGGCCTCTCTGGGGCCAACGTCCTGACTTTC.

The CDR3 region has the DNA TGCAGCGTTAGCCCAGGACCGAACTATGGCTACACCTTC. Translation: CSVSPGPNYGYTF. This chain uses TRBV29-1 with TRBJ1-2, with no clear D. Between the trimmed V and J ends, which lost 5 bases and 2 bases, there was a span of 12 bases. Germline CDR1 reads SQVTM; CDR2 reads ANQGSEA. CDR3 length: 13 amino acids.

The genes are TRBV20-1 and TRBJ2-3, with 7 bases matching TRBD2. Germline V gene sequence: CDR1 DFQATT, CDR2 SNEGSKA (reference sequence). The trim removed 8 bases at V and 3 bases at J, leaving 8 bases unmatched. CDR3 length: 13 amino acids. CDR3 sequence (DNA): TGCAGTCTTTGGGACTATTCTACAGATACGCAGTATTTT. Translated, it gives CSLWDYSTDTQYF.